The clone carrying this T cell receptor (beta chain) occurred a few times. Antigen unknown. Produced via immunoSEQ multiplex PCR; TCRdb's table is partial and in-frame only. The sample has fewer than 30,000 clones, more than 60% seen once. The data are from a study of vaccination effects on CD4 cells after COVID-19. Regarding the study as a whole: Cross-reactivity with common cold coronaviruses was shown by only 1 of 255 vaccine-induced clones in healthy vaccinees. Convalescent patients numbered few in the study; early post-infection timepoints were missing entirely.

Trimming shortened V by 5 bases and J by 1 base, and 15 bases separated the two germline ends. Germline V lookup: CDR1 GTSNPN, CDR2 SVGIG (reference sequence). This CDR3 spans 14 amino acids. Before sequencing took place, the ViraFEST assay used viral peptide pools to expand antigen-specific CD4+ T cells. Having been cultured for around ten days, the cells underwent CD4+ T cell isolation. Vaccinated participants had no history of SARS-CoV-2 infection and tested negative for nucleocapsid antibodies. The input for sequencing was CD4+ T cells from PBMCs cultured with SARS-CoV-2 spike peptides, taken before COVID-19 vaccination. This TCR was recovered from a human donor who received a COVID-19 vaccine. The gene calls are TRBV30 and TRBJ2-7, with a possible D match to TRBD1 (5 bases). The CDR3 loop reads CAWSPGGASYEQYF. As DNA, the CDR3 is TGTGCCTGGTCCCCCGGTGGGGCGTCCTACGAGCAGTACTTC.